This TCR beta chain was sequenced during a study of T-cell memory formation after mild COVID-19. V trimming: 7 bases; J trimming: 7 bases; junction bases outside the gene matches: 6. Germline assignment: CDR1 MDHEN and CDR2 SYDVKM. The CDR3 consists of 12 residues. The study's findings and limits: Memory from before infection featured some responding clones, which suggests cross-reactive memory joined.

TCRdb processed the 5' RACE reads anew with MiXCR; each CDR3 protein has one entry. The sample records fewer than 400,000 distinct CDR3 sequences, over 10% being singletons. This clonotype showed up just a few times. No antigen is known for it. The TCR sequence derives from a young man who had mild COVID-19 (a few samples of this study predate the infection). Cell type and time point are not known. Sequencing was done on a sample of PBMCs or a T cell subset sorted from them (not recorded which). V is TRBV28 and J is TRBJ1-1, with 7 bases identical to TRBD1. The CDR3 protein is CASIPYRGEAFF. As DNA, the CDR3 is TGTGCCAGCATCCCCTACAGGGGTGAAGCTTTCTTT.